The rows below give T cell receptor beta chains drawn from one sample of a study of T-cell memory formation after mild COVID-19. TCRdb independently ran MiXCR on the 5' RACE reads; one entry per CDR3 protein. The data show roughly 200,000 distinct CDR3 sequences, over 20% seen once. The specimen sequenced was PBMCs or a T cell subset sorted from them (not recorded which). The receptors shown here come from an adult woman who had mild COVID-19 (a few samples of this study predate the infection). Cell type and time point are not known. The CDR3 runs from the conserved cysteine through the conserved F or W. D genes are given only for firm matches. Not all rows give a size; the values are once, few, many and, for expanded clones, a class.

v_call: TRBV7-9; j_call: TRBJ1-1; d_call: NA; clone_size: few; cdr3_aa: CASSSRGGDTEAFF; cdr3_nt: TGTGCCAGCAGTTCCCGGGGGGGGGACACTGAAGCTTTCTTT
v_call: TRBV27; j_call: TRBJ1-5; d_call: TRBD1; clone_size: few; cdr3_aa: CASSFGTGPNQPQHF; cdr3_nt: TGTGCCAGCAGTTTTGGGACAGGACCAAATCAGCCCCAGCATTTT
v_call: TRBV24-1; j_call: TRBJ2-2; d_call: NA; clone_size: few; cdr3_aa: CATRGDRTTGELFF; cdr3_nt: TGTGCCACCCGCGGGGACAGAACAACCGGGGAGCTGTTTTTT
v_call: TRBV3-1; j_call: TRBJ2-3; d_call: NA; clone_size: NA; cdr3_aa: CASSQEAPGTDTQYF; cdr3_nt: TGTGCCAGCAGCCAAGAAGCCCCAGGGACAGATACGCAGTATTTT
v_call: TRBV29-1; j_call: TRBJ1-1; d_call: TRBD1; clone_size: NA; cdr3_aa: CSVDPWTGRDTEAFF; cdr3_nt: TGCAGCGTTGACCCTTGGACAGGGCGGGACACTGAAGCTTTCTTT
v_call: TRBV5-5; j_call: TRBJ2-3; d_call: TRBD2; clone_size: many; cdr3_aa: CASSFLAGEWGGTDTQYF; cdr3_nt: TGTGCCAGCAGCTTCCTAGCGGGGGAGTGGGGTGGCACAGATACGCAGTATTTT
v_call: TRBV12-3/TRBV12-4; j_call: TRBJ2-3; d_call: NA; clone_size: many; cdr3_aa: CASSTTLESTDTQYF; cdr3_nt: TGTGCCAGCAGTACGACGCTTGAGTCCACAGATACGCAGTATTTT
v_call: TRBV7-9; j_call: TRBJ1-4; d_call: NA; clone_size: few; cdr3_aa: CASSWGDMVEKLFF; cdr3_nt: TGTGCCAGCAGCTGGGGTGACATGGTGGAAAAACTGTTTTTT
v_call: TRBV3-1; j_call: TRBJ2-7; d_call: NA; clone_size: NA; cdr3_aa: CASSQVLVPYEQYF; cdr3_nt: TGTGCCAGCAGCCAAGTGCTAGTTCCCTACGAGCAGTACTTC
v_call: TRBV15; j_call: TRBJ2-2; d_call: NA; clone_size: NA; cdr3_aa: CATSSGTGDTGELFF; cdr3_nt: TGTGCCACCAGCAGTGGGACGGGGGACACCGGGGAGCTGTTTTTT
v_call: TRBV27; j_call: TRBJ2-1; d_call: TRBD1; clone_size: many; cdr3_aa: CASSYVTGGNEQFF; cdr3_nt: TGTGCCAGCAGTTACGTGACAGGGGGCAATGAGCAGTTCTTC
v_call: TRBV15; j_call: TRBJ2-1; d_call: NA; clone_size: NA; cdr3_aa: CATSYSREWGDEQFF; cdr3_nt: TGTGCCACCAGCTACTCTCGGGAGTGGGGTGATGAGCAGTTCTTC
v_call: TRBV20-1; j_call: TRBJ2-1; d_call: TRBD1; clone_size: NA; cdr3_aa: CSARDFLSGQVSNEQFF; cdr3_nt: TGCAGTGCTAGAGATTTTTTATCAGGACAGGTCTCTAATGAGCAGTTCTTC
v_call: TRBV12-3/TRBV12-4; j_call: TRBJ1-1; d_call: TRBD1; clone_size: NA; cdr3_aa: CASSFLRTGEYRDTEAFF; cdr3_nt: TGTGCCAGCAGTTTTCTCAGGACAGGGGAATATCGGGACACTGAAGCTTTCTTT
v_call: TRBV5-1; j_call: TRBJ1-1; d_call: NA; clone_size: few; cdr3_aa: CASSLESGGTEAFF; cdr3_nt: TGCGCCAGCAGCTTGGAAAGTGGGGGCACTGAAGCTTTCTTT
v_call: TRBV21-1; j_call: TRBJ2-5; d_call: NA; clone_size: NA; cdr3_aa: CASSKETQYF; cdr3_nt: TGTGCCAGCAGCAAAGAGACCCAGTACTTC
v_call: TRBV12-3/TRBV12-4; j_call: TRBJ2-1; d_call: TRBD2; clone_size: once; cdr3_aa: CASQIAGKYNEQFF; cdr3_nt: TGTGCCAGCCAAATAGCGGGAAAGTACAATGAGCAGTTCTTC
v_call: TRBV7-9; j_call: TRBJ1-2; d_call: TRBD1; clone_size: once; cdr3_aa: CASSSTRDRTVSGGYTF; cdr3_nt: TGTGCCAGCAGCTCGACCCGGGACAGGACCGTGTCAGGTGGCTACACCTTC
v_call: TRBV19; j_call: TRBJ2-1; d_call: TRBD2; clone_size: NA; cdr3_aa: CASAPGGGYNEQFF; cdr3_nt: TGTGCCAGTGCCCCGGGGGGGGGCTACAATGAGCAGTTCTTC
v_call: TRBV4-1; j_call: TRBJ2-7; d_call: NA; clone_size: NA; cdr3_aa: CASSHTRVGEQYF; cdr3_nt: TGCGCCAGCAGCCATACCAGGGTCGGGGAGCAGTACTTC
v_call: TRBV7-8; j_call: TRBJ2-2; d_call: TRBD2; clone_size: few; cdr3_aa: CASSLALGRANTGELFF; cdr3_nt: TGTGCCAGCAGCTTAGCTTTAGGGAGGGCGAACACCGGGGAGCTGTTTTTT
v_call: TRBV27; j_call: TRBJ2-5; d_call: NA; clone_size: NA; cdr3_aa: CASSLDRSIQETQYF; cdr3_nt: TGTGCCAGCAGTTTGGACCGGAGCATCCAAGAGACCCAGTACTTC
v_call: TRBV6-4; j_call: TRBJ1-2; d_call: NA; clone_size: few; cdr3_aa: CASSDSHRDYGYTF; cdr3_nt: TGTGCCAGCAGTGACTCCCACAGGGACTATGGCTACACCTTC
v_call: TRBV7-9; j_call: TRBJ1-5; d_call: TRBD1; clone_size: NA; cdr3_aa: CASSGPDREGNQPQHF; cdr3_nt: TGTGCCAGCAGCGGTCCGGACAGGGAGGGCAATCAGCCCCAGCATTTT
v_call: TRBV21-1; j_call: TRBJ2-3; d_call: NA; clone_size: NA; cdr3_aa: CAGWRVSPFTDTQYF; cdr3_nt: TGTGCCGGCTGGAGGGTTTCCCCATTCACAGATACGCAGTATTTT
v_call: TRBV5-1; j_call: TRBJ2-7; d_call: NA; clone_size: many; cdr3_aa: CASSFPGPEQYF; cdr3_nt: TGCGCCAGCAGCTTCCCAGGACCTGAGCAGTACTTC
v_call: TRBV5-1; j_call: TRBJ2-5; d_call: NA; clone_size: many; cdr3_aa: CASSLGTAQETQYF; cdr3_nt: TGCGCCAGCAGCTTGGGCACAGCGCAAGAGACCCAGTACTTC
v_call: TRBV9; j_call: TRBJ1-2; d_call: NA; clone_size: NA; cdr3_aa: CASSVGADFYGYTF; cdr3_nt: TGTGCCAGCAGCGTAGGGGCAGACTTCTATGGCTACACCTTC
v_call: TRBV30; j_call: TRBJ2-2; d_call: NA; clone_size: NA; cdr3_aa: CAWSVTNTGELFF; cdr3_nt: TGTGCCTGGAGTGTAACGAACACCGGGGAGCTGTTTTTT